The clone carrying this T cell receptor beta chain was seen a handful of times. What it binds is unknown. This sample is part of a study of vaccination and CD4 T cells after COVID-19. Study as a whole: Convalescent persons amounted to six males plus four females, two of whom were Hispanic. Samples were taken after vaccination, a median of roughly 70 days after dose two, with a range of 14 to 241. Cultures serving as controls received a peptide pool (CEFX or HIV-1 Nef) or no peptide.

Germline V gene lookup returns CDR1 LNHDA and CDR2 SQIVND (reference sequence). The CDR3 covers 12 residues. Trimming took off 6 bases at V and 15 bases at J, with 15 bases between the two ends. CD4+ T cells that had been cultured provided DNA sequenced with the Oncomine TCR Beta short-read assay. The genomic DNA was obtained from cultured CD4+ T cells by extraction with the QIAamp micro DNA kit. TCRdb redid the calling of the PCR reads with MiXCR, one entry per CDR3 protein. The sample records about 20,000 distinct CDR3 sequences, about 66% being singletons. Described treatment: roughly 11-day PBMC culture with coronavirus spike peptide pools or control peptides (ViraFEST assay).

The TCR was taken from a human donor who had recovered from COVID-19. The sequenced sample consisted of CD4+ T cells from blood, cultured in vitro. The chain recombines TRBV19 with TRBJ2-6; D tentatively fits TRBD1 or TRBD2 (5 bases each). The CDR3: CASSPISGGLTF. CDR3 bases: TGTGCCAGTAGCCCGATAAGTGGGGGCCTGACTTTC.